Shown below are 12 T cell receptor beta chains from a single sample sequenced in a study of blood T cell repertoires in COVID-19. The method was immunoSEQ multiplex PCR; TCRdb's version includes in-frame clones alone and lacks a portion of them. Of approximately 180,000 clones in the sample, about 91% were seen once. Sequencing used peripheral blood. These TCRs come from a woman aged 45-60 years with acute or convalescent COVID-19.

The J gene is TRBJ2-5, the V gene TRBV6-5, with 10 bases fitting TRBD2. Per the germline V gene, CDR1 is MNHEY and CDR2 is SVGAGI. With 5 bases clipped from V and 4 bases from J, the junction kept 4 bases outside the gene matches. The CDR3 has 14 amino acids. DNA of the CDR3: TGTGCCAGCAGTATAGCGGGGGGAACAGAGACCCAGTACTTC. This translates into CASSIAGGTETQYF.

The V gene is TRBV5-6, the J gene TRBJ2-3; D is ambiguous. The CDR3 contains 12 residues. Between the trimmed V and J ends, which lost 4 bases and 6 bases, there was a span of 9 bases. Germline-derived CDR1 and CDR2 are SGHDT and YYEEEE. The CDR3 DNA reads TGTGCCAGCAGCCTACTTGTGGATACGCAGTATTTT. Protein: CASSLLVDTQYF.

This CDR3 reads CASSPGHGKNTGELFF. The CDR3, as DNA: TGCGCCAGCAGCCCGGGACACGGCAAAAACACCGGGGAGCTGTTTTTT. The chain combines TRBV5-1 with TRBJ2-2, with TRBD1 as a possible D gene (6 bases). This CDR3 spans 16 amino acids. Germline V gene sequence: CDR1 SGHRS, CDR2 YFSETQ. The ends were cut back, 4 bases at V and 2 bases at J, with 15 bases in the middle.

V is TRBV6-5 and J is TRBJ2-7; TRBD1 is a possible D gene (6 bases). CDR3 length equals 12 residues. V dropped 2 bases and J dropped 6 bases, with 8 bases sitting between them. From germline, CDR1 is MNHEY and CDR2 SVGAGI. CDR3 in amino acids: CASSYGDTEQYF. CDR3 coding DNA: TGTGCCAGCAGTTACGGGGACACCGAGCAGTACTTC.

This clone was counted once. The CDR3 loop reads CASSFGGLADRSYEQYF. DNA for the CDR3: TGTGCCAGCAGTTTTGGGGGGTTGGCGGATCGCTCATACGAGCAGTACTTC. This chain uses TRBV27 with TRBJ2-7; possibly TRBD2 for D (6 bases). V was shortened by 3 bases and J by 4 bases, with 22 bases between the two germline ends. The CDR3 contains 17 residues. Per germline, CDR1 MNHEY and CDR2 SMNVEV (reference sequence).

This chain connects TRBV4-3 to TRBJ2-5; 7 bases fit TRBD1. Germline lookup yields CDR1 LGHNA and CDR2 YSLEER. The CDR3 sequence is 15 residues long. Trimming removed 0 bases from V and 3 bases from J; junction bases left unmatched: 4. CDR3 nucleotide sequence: TGCGCCAGCAGCCAAGACCACAGGGGTGAAGAGACCCAGTACTTC. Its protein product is CASSQDHRGEETQYF.

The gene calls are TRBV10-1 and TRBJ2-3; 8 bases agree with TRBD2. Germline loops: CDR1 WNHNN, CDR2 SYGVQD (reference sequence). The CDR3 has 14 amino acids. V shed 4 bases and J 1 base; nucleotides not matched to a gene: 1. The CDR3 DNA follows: TGCGCCAGCAGTGTGACTAGCGGCACAGATACGCAGTATTTT. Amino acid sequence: CASSVTSGTDTQYF.

CDR3 sequence: CASSPGGASTDTQYF. The CDR3 bases are TGTGCCAGCAGCCCGGGTGGTGCTAGCACAGATACGCAGTATTTT. This rearrangement joins TRBV11-3 to TRBJ2-3; D unclear. The V end was cut by 5 bases, the J end by 0 bases, with 12 bases between. In germline, CDR1 is SGHNT, CDR2 YENEEA. The CDR3 is 15 amino acids.

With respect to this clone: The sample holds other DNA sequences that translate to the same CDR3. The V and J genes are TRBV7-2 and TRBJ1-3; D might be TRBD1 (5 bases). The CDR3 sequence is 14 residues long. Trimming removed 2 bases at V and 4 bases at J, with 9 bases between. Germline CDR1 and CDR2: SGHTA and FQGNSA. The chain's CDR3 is CASSLSGLGNTIYF. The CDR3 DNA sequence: TGTGCCAGCAGCTTATCAGGGTTGGGAAACACCATATATTTT.

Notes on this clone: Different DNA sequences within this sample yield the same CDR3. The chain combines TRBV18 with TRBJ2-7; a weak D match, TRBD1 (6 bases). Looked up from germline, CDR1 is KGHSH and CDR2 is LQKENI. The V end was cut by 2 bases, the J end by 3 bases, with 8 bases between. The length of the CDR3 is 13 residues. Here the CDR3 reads CASSPRQDYEQYF. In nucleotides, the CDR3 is TGTGCCAGCTCACCAAGACAGGACTACGAGCAGTACTTC.

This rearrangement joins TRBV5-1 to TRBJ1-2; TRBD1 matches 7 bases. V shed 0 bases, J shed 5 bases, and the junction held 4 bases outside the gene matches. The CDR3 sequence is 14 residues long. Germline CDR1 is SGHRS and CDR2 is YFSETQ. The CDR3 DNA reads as TGCGCCAGCAGCTTGGGTGGACAGGAGTATGGCTACACCTTC. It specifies CASSLGGQEYGYTF.

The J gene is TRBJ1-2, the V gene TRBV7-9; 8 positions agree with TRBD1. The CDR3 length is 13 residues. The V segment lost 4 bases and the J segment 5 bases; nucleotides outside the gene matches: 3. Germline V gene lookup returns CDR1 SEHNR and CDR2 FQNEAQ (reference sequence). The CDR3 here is CASSSTGGYGYTF. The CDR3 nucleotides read TGTGCCAGCAGCTCCACAGGGGGTTATGGCTACACCTTC.